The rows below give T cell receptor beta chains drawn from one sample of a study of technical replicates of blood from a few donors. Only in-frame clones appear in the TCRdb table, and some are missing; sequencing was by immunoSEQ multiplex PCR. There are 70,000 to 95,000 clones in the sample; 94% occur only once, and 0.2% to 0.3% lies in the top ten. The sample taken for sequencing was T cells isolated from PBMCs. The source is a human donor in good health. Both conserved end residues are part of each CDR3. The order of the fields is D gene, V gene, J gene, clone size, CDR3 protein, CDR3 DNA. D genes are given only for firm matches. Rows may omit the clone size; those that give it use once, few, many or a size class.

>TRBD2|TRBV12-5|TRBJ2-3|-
CASVLKGIAGHTDTQYF
TGTGCTAGTGTCTTGAAGGGAATAGCGGGGCACACAGATACGCAGTATTTT
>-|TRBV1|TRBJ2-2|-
CTSSQDRLAGANTGELFF
TGCACCAGCAGCCAAGATCGACTAGCGGGGGCGAACACCGGGGAGCTGTTTTTT
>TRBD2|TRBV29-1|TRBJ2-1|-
CSVDGTSGGTHNEQFF
TGCAGCGTTGACGGGACTAGCGGGGGGACCCACAATGAGCAGTTCTTC
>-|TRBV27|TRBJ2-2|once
CASRWGDYTGELFF
TGTGCCAGCAGGTGGGGGGACTACACCGGGGAGCTGTTTTTT
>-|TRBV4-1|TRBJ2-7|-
CASSLQGHEQYF
TGCGCCAGCAGCCTACAGGGCCACGAGCAGTACTTC
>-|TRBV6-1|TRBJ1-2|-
CASSGTASNYGYTF
TGTGCCAGCAGTGGGACAGCTTCTAACTATGGCTACACCTTC
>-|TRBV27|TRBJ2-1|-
CASSLQGNEQFF
TGTGCCAGCAGTTTACAGGGCAATGAGCAGTTCTTC
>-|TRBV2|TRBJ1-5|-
CASSGRAGYQPQHF
TGTGCCAGCAGTGGTAGAGCGGGGTATCAGCCCCAGCATTTT
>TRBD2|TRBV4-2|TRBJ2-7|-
CASSQAGTSGTYEQYF
TGTGCCAGCAGCCAAGCCGGGACTAGCGGCACCTACGAGCAGTACTTC
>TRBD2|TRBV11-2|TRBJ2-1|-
CASSSSSGRTAGHEQFF
TGTGCCAGCAGCTCCTCTAGCGGGAGGACCGCCGGGCATGAGCAGTTCTTC
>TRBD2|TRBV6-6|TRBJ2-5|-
CASSGVVRGGETQYF
TGTGCCAGCAGTGGGGTAGTTCGGGGGGGCGAGACCCAGTACTTC
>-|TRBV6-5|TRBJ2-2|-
CASNGNTGELFF
TGTGCCAGCAACGGGAACACCGGGGAGCTGTTTTTT
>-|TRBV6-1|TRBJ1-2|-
CASSEQGSYGYTF
TGTGCCAGCAGTGAACAGGGGAGCTATGGCTACACCTTC
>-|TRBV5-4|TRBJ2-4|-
CASSFREGNIQYF
TGTGCCAGCAGCTTCCGGGAAGGAAACATTCAGTACTTC
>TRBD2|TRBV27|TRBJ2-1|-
CASSLLAGGTYNEQFF
TGTGCCAGCAGTTTACTTGCGGGAGGTACCTACAATGAGCAGTTCTTC
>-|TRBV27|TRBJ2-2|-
CASSVAYPLDRNTGELFF
TGTGCCAGCAGTGTAGCATACCCGCTCGACAGGAACACCGGGGAGCTGTTTTTT
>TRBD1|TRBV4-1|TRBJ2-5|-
CASSQGDRAQETQYF
TGCGCCAGCAGCCAAGGGGACAGGGCTCAAGAGACCCAGTACTTC
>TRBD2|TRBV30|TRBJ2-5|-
CAWHKPGLASEETQYF
TGTGCCTGGCACAAGCCGGGACTAGCTTCGGAAGAGACCCAGTACTTC
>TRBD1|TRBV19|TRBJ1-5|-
CASSARDRGLQPQHF
TGTGCCAGTAGTGCCCGGGACAGGGGTTTACAGCCCCAGCATTTT
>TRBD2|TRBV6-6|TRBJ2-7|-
CASSRGRAEGEQYF
TGTGCCAGCAGTCGCGGGAGGGCCGAGGGCGAGCAGTACTTC
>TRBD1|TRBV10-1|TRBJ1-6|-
CASSQPGTADSPLHF
TGCGCCAGCAGCCAACCCGGGACAGCGGATTCACCCCTCCACTTT
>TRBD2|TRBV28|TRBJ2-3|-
CASSSAGLAGGSTQGRDTQYF
TGTGCCAGCAGTTCCGCGGGACTAGCGGGAGGGAGCACCCAGGGCAGAGATACGCAGTATTTT
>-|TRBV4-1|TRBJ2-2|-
CASSRPLNRLKNTGELFF
TGCGCCAGCAGCCGACCCCTTAACAGGCTCAAGAACACCGGGGAGCTGTTTTTT
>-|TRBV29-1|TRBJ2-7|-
CSVEGAGTEVPYEQYF
TGCAGCGTTGAAGGCGCCGGGACTGAGGTACCCTACGAGCAGTACTTC
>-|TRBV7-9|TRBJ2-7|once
CASSFAYEQYF
TGTGCCAGCAGCTTCGCCTACGAGCAGTACTTC
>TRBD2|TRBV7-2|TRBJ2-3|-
CASSSPSGYTDTQYF
TGTGCCAGCAGCTCCCCTAGCGGGTACACAGATACGCAGTATTTT
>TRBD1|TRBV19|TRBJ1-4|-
CASSMGQRYILDGEKLFF
TGTGCCAGTAGTATGGGACAGAGGTACATCTTAGATGGGGAAAAACTGTTTTTT
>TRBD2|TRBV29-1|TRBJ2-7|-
CSVVAGGSYEQYF
TGCAGCGTTGTAGCGGGGGGCTCCTACGAGCAGTACTTC
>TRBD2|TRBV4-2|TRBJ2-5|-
CASSQDLARGGETQYF
TGTGCCAGCAGCCAAGATCTTGCTCGGGGGGGAGAGACCCAGTACTTC